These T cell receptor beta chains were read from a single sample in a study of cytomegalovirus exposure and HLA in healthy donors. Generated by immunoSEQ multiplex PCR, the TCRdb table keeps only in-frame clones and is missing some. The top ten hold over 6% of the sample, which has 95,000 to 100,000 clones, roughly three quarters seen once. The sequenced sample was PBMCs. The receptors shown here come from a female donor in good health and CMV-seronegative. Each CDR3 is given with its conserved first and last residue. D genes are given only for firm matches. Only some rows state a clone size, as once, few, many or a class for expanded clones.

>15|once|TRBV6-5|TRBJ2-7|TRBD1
CASSFTTGSSYEQYF
TGTGCCAGCAGTTTCACGACAGGGAGCTCCTACGAGCAGTACTTC
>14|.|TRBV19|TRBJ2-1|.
CASRDQGLVNEQFF
TGTGCCAGCCGGGATCAGGGGCTGGTAAATGAGCAGTTCTTC
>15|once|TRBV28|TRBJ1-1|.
CASSLQQGSRTEAFF
TGTGCCAGCAGTTTGCAACAGGGTTCGAGGACTGAAGCTTTCTTT
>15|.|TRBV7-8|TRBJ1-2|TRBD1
CASSLETSGGYGYTF
TGTGCCAGCAGCTTAGAGACGTCAGGGGGCTATGGCTACACCTTC
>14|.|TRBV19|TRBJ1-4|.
CASSITATNEKLFF
TGTGCCAGTAGTATAACTGCAACTAATGAAAAACTGTTTTTT
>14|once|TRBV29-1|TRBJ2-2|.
CSVSIGGITGELFF
TGCAGCGTCTCAATAGGAGGGATCACCGGGGAGCTGTTTTTT
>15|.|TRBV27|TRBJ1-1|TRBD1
CASSLSDRGRTEAFF
TGTGCCAGCAGTTTATCGGACAGGGGGCGGACTGAAGCTTTCTTT
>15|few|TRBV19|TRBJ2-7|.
CASSIGGGMFYEQYF
TGTGCCAGTAGTATAGGAGGGGGAATGTTCTACGAGCAGTACTTC
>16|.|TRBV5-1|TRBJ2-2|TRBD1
CASSLDAGGHTGELFF
TGCGCCAGCAGCTTGGATGCAGGGGGCCACACCGGGGAGCTGTTTTTT
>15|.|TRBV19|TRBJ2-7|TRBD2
CASSMVGLAENEQYF
TGTGCCAGTAGTATGGTCGGACTAGCGGAAAACGAGCAGTACTTC